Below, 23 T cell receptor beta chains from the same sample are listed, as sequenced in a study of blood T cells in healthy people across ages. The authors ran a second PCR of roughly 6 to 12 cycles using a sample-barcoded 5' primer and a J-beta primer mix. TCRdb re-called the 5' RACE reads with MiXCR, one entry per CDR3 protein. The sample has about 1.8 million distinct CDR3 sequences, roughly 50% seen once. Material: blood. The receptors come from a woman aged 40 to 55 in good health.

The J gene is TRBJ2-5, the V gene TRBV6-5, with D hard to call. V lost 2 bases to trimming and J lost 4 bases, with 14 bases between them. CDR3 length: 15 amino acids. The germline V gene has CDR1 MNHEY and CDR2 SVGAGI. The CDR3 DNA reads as TGTGCCAGCAGTTACGTCGGTACTATTGGAGAGACCCAGTACTTC. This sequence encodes CASSYVGTIGETQYF.

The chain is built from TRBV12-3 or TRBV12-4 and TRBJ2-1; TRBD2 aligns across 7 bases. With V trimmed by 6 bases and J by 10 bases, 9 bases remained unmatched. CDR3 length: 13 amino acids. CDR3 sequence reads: CASRTLLADEQFF. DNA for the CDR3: TGTGCCAGCAGAACCCTGCTAGCGGACGAGCAGTTCTTC.

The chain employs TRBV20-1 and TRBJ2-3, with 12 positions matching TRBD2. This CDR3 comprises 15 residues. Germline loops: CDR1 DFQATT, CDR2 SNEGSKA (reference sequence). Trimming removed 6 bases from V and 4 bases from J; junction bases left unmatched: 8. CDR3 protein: CSAHRTSGEPDTQYF. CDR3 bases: TGCAGTGCACACCGGACTAGCGGGGAGCCAGATACGCAGTATTTT.

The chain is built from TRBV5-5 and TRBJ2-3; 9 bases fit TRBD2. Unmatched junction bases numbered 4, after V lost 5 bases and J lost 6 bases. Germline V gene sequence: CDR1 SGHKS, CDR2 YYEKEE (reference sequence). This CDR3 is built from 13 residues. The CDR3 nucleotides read TGTGCCAGCAGTGGGACTAGCTTCGATACGCAGTATTTT. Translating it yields CASSGTSFDTQYF.

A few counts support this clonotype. The CDR3 loop reads CASSPREGDYGYTF. The CDR3 DNA reads as TGTGCCAGCAGCCCTAGGGAGGGGGACTATGGCTACACCTTC. The V and J genes are TRBV13 and TRBJ1-2; D might be TRBD1 (6 bases). Germline loops: CDR1 PRHDT, CDR2 FYEKMQ (reference sequence). Trimming removed 5 bases from V and 3 bases from J, with 13 bases in between. CDR3 size: 14 residues.

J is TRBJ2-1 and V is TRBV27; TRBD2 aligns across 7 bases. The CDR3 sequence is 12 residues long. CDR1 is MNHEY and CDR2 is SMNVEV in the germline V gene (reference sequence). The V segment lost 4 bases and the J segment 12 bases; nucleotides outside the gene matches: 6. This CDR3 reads CASSSGLPWQFF. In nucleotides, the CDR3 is TGTGCCAGCAGTTCGGGACTACCGTGGCAGTTCTTC.

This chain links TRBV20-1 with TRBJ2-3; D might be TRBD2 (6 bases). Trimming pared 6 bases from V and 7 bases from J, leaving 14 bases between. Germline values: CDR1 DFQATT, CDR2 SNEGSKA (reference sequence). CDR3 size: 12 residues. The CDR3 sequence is CSAGDSPNTQYF. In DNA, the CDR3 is TGCAGTGCAGGGGACTCCCCGAATACGCAGTATTTT.

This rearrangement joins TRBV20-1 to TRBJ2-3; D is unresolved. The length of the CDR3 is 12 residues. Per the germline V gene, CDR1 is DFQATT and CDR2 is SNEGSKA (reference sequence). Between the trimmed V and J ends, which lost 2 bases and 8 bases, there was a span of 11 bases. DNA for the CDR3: TGCAGTGCTAGACCCCCTCGTCCTACGCAGTATTTT. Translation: CSARPPRPTQYF.

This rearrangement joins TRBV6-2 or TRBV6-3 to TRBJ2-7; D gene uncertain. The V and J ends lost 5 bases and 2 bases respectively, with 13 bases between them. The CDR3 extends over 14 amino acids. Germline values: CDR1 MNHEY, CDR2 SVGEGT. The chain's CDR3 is CASSKDGNTYEQYF. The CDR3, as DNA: TGTGCCAGCAGTAAGGACGGAAATACCTACGAGCAGTACTTC.

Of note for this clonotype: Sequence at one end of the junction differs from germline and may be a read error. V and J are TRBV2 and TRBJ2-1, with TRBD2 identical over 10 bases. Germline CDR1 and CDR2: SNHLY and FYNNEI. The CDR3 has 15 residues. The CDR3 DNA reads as TGTGTCAGCAGTGAAGGCGGACTAGCGGTTAATGAGCAGTTCTTC. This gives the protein CVSSEGGLAVNEQFF.

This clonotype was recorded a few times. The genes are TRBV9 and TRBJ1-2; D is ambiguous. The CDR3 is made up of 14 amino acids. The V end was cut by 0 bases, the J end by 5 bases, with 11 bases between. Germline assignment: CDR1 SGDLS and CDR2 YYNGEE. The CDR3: CASSVGRVDYGYTF. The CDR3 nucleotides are TGTGCCAGCAGCGTAGGTAGAGTTGATTATGGCTACACCTTC.

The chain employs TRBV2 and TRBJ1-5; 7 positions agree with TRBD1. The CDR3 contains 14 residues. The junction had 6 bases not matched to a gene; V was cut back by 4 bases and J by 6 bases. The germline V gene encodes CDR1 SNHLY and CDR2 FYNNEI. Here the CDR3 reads CASSAQGRVQPQHF. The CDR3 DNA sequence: TGTGCCAGCAGTGCACAGGGGCGGGTTCAGCCCCAGCATTTT.

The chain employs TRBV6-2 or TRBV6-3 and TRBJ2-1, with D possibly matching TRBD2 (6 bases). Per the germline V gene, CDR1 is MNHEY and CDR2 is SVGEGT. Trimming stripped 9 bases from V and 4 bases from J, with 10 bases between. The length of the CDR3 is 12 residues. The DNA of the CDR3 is TGTGCCAGTACCCGGGGGTACAATGAGCAGTTCTTC. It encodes CASTRGYNEQFF.

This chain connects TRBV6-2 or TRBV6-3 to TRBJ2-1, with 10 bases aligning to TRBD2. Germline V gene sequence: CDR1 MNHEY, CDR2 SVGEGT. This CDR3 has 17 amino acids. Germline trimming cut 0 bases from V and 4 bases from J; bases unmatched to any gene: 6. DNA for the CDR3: TGTGCCAGCAGTTACTCGATAACTAGCGGGGCTTACAATGAGCAGTTCTTC. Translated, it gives CASSYSITSGAYNEQFF.

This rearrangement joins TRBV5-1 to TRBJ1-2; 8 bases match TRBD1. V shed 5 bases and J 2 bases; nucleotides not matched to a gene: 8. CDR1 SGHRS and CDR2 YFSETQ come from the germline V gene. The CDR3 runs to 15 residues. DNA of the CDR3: TGCGCCAGCAGGGTTACATCAGGGGGCAACTATGGCTACACCTTC. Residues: CASRVTSGGNYGYTF. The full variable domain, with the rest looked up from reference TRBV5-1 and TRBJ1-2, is KAGVTQTPRYLIKTRGQQVTLSCSPISGHRSVSWYQQTPGQGLQFLFEYFSETQRNKGNFPGRFSGRQFSNSRSEMNVSTLELGDSALYLCASRVTSGGNYGYTFGSGTRLTVV.

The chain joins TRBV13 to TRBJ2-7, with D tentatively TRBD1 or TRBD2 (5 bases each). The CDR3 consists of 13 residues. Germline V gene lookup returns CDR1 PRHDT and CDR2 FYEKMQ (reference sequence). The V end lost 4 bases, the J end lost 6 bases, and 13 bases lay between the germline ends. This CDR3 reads CASSSEGKSEQYF. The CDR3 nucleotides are TGTGCCAGCAGCTCCGAGGGGAAATCCGAGCAGTACTTC.

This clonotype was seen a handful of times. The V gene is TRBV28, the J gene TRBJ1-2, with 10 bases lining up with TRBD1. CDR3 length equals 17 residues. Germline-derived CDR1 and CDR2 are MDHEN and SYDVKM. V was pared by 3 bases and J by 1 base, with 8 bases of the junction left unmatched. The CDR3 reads CASSFRQGATFNYGYTF. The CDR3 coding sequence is TGTGCCAGCAGTTTCAGACAGGGGGCTACCTTTAACTATGGCTACACCTTC.

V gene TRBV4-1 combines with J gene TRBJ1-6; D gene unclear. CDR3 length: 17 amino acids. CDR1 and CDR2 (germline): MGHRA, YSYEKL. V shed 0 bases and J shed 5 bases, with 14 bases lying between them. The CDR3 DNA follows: TGCGCCAGCAGCCAAGATTTCCCAGGAGCCAATAATTCACCCCTCCACTTT. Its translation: CASSQDFPGANNSPLHF.

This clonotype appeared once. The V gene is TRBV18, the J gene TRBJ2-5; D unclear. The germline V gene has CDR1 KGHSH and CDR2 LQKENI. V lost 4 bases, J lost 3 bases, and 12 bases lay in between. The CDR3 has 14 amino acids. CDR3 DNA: TGTGCCAGCTCACAGTACTTTGGCAAAGAGACCCAGTACTTC. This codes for CASSQYFGKETQYF. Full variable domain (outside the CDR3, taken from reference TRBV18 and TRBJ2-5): NAGVMQNPRHLVRRRGQEARLRCSPMKGHSHVYWYRQLPEEGLKFMVYLQKENIIDESGMPKERFSAEFPKEGPSILRIQQVVRGDSAAYFCASSQYFGKETQYFGPGTRLLVL.

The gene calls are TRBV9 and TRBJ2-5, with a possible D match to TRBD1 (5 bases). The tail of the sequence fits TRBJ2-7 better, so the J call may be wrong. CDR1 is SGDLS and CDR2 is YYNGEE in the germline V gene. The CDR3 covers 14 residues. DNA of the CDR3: TGTGCCAGCAGCGTAGAGGGTACAGGCTACGAGCAGTACTTC. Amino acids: CASSVEGTGYEQYF.

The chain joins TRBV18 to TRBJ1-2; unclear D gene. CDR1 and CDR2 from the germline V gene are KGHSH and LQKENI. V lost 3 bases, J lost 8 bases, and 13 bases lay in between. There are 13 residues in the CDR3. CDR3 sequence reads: CASSPPNRSGYTF. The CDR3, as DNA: TGTGCCAGCTCACCGCCCAACCGGTCGGGCTACACCTTC.

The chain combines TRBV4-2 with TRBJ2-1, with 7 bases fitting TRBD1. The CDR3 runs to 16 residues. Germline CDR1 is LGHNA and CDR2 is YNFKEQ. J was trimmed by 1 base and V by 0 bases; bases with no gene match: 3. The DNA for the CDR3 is TGTGCCAGCAGCCAAGAACAGGGGCAGTCCTACAATGAGCAGTTCTTC. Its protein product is CASSQEQGQSYNEQFF.

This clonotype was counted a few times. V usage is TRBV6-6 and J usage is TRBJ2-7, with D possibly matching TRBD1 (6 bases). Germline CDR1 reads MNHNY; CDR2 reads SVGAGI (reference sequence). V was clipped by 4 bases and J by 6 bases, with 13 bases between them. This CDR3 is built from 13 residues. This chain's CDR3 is CASSSPQGTEQYF. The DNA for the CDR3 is TGTGCCAGCAGTTCCCCACAGGGTACCGAGCAGTACTTC.